This T cell receptor (beta chain) comes out of a study of T cells in Graves' hyperthyroidism and ophthalmopathy. There are many counts of this clonotype. The CDR3 regions of TCR beta were amplified from RNA transcripts. An initial round of RT-PCR targeting the TCR CDR3 relied on the HTBI primer set. A single record per CDR3 protein comes from TCRdb applying MiXCR to the multiplex PCR reads. The table records around 300,000 distinct CDR3 sequences, 20% to 25% of them present only once. CDR3 length: 16 residues. Trimming took 3 bases from V and 1 from J, leaving 16 bases between them. Per the germline V gene, CDR1 is SGDLS and CDR2 is YYNGEE. Clinical symptoms, serum thyroxine and TRAb, thyroid ultrasound and orbital computed tomography together formed the diagnostic basis.

The sequenced sample consisted of blood. The J gene is TRBJ1-1, the V gene TRBV9; D remains ambiguous. This TCR derives from a man in his forties or fifties with Graves' hyperthyroidism that later progressed to Graves' ophthalmopathy. The CDR3 nucleotides are TGTGCCAGCAGCGCCCAAGACAACTTTTGGAACACTGAAGCTTTCTTT. It codes for CASSAQDNFWNTEAFF. Based on the CDR3 plus reference TRBV9 and TRBJ1-1, the full variable domain is DSGVTQTPKHLITATGQRVTLRCSPRSGDLSVYWYQQSLDQGLQFLIQYYNGEERAKGNILERFSAQQFPDLHSELNLSSLELGDSALYFCASSAQDNFWNTEAFFGQGTRLTVV.